In its sample, the clone carrying this TCR beta chain was seen once. The sample comes from a study of cytomegalovirus exposure and HLA in healthy donors. 13 Jbeta primers and 60 Vbeta primers were used for the PCR. Sequenced by immunoSEQ multiplex PCR; TCRdb stores in-frame clones only, minus some. The sample gives fewer than 250,000 clones, 75% to 90% of which show up once; 1.3% is in the top ten. The CDR3 consists of 15 residues. V dropped 6 bases and J dropped 7 bases, with 19 bases sitting between them. CDR1 is MNHEY, CDR2 SMNVEV, per germline (reference sequence). The chain is built from TRBV27 and TRBJ1-5; unclear D gene. This receptor was identified in a young man in good health and CMV-seronegative. The sample was PBMCs. DNA for the CDR3: TGTGCCAGCAGCCTAGACGGGTGGATCGGGCAGCCCCAGCATTTT. Its protein product is CASSLDGWIGQPQHF.